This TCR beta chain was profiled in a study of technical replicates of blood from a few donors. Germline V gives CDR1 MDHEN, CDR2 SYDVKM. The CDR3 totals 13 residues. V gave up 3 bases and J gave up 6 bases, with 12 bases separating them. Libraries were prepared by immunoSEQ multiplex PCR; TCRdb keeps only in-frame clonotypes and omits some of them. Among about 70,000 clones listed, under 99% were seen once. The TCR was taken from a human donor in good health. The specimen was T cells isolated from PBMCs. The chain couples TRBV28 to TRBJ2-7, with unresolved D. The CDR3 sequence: CASSFGFTAEQYF. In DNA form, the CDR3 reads TGTGCCAGCAGTTTTGGCTTCACCGCCGAGCAGTACTTC.